The T cell receptor beta chain under discussion was sequenced for a study of blood T cell repertoires in COVID-19. Germline V gene sequence: CDR1 SGHTA, CDR2 FQGTGA. The CDR3 contains 16 residues. The trim removed 5 bases at V and 3 bases at J, leaving 12 bases unmatched. Sequenced by immunoSEQ multiplex PCR; TCRdb stores in-frame clones only, minus some. Seen here are roughly 300,000 clones, 65% to 90% observed once, and the top ten hold roughly 4.2%. The receptor's source is a woman aged 40 to 55 with acute COVID-19. The chain links TRBV7-3 to TRBJ2-7; 8 bases align to TRBD1. Sequencing input: PBMCs or T cells enriched from blood (not recorded which). CDR3 amino acids: CASSPLPRTGSYEQYF. CDR3 sequence (DNA): TGTGCCAGCAGCCCCCTCCCCCGGACAGGGAGCTACGAGCAGTACTTC.